This T cell receptor beta chain was recovered during a study of blood T cell repertoires in COVID-19. The CDR3 covers 14 residues. CDR1 SGHTA and CDR2 FQGNSA come from the germline V gene. After removal of 5 bases from V and 2 bases from J, the junction contained 4 bases not matched to a gene. Using immunoSEQ multiplex PCR, the repertoire was profiled, and TCRdb retains in-frame clones only, with some absent. The table shows 95,000 to 150,000 clones, with roughly 78% occurring only once. V usage is TRBV7-2 and J usage is TRBJ2-7, with 9 nucleotides matching TRBD1. This receptor was identified in a man in his 60s with active or convalescent COVID-19. The sequenced material came from peripheral blood. CDR3 loop: CASSQDRGPYEQYF. DNA of the CDR3: TGTGCCAGCAGCCAGGACAGGGGCCCCTACGAGCAGTACTTC.